This TCR beta chain was documented in a study of cytomegalovirus exposure and HLA in healthy donors. Both 60 Vbeta primers and 13 Jbeta primers went into the PCR. The data were produced by immunoSEQ multiplex PCR, yet TCRdb's version contains in-frame clones alone and is incomplete. The sample shows fewer than 250,000 clones, over 80% of them seen only once. CDR3 length: 15 residues. In germline, CDR1 is SGHAT, CDR2 FQNNGV. The junction had 7 bases not matched to a gene; V was cut back by 4 bases and J by 5 bases. The rearrangement links TRBV11-2 to TRBJ1-3; 8 bases map to TRBD1. Sequencing was performed on PBMCs. The origin of this receptor is a woman aged 45 to 65 in good health and CMV-seropositive. CDR3 bases: TGTGCCAGCAGCTCCCGAGGACAGGGTAGAAACACCATATATTTT. Amino acid sequence: CASSSRGQGRNTIYF.